This TCR beta chain was retrieved from a study of OX40 agonist ivuxolimab in advanced cancers. Whole-study context: Patients were treated with ivuxolimab, an agonistic anti-OX40 (CD134) antibody. Approximately 40% of patients had received prior checkpoint inhibitor therapy. General study results and limits: Partial responders dosed at 0.1-3.0 mg/kg displayed clonal expansion ranking among the lowest.

Using immunoSEQ multiplex PCR, the repertoire was profiled, and TCRdb retains in-frame clones only, with some absent. The sample records some 50,000 clones, roughly 79% being singletons. A remark on this clone: Antigen specificity is unknown.

Trimming pared 4 bases from V and 7 bases from J, leaving 20 bases between. The germline gives CDR1 SGHNT, CDR2 YYREEE (reference sequence). CDR3 length: 15 residues. The receptor was derived from an adult with an advanced solid tumor such as melanoma, head and neck, liver or kidney cancer. The source material was CD4+ or CD8+ T cells sorted from blood, sampled in a trial of the OX40 agonist ivuxolimab. The rearrangement joins TRBV5-4 to TRBJ1-1; D unclear. The chain's CDR3 is CASSRTLGPLLEAFF. CDR3 nucleotide sequence: TGTGCCAGCAGCAGAACTCTGGGCCCACTACTTGAAGCTTTCTTT.